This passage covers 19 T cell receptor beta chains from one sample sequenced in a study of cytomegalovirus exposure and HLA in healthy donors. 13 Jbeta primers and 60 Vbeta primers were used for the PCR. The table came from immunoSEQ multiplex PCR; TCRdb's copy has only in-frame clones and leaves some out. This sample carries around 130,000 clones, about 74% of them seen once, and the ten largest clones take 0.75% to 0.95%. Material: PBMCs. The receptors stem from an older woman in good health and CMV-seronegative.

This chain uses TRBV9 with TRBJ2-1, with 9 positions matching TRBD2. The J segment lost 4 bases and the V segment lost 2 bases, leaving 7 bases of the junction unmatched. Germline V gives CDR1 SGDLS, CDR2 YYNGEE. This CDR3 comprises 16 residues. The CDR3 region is CASSVLPGLAYNEQFF. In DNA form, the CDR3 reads TGTGCCAGCAGCGTCCTACCGGGACTAGCTTACAATGAGCAGTTCTTC.

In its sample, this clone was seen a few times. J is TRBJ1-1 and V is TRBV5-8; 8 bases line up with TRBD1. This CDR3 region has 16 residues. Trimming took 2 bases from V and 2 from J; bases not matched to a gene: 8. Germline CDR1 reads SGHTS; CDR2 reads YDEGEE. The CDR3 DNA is TGTGCCAGCAGCTTCCTCGTAGGACAGGGAAACACTGAAGCTTTCTTT. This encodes CASSFLVGQGNTEAFF.

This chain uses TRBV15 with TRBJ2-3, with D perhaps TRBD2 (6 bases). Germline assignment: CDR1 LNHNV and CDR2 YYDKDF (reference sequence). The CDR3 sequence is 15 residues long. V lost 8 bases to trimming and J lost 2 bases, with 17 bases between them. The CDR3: CATQIIAENTDTQYF. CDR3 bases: TGTGCCACCCAAATAATAGCGGAGAACACAGATACGCAGTATTTT. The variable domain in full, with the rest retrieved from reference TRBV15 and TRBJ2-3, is DAMVIQNPRYQVTQFGKPVTLSCSQTLNHNVMYWYQQKSSQAPKLLFHYYDKDFNNEADTPDNFQSRRPNTSFCFLDIRSPGLGDTAMYLCATQIIAENTDTQYFGPGTRLTVL.

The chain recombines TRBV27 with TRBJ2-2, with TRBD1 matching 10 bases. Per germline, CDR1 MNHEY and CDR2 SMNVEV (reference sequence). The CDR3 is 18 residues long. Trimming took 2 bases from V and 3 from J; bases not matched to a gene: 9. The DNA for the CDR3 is TGTGCCAGCAGTTTAGGGTCTTTGGGACAGGGGTACACCGGGGAGCTGTTTTTT. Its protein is CASSLGSLGQGYTGELFF.

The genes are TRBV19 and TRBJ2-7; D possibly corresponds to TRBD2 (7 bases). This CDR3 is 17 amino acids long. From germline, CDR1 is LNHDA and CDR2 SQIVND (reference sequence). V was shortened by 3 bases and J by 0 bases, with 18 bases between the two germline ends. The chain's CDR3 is CASSIRIGGGDSYEQYF. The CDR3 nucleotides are TGTGCCAGTAGTATTCGAATCGGCGGGGGCGACTCCTACGAGCAGTACTTC.

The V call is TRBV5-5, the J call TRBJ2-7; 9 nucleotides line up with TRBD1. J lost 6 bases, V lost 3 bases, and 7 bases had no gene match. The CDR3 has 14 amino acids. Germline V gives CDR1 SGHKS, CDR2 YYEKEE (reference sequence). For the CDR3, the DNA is TGTGCCAGCAGCTCGGGACAGGGTGGCTCCGAGCAGTACTTC. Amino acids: CASSSGQGGSEQYF.

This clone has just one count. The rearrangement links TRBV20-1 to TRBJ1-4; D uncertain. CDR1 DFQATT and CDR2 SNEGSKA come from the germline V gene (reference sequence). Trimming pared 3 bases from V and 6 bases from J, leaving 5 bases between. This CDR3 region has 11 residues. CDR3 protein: CSASSYEKLFF. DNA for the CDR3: TGCAGTGCTAGTTCTTATGAAAAACTGTTTTTT.

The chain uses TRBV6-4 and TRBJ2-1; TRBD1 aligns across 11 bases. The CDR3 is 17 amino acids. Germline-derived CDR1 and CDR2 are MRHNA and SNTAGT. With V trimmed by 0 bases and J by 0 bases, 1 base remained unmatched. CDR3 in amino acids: CASSDSGTGGSYNEQFF. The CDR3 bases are TGTGCCAGCAGTGACTCCGGGACAGGGGGCTCCTACAATGAGCAGTTCTTC.

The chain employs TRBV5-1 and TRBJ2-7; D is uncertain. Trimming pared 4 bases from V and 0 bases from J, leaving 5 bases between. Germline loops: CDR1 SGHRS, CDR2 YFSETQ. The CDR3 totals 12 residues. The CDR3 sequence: CASSPSSYEQYF. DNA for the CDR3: TGCGCCAGCAGCCCGAGCTCCTACGAGCAGTACTTC.

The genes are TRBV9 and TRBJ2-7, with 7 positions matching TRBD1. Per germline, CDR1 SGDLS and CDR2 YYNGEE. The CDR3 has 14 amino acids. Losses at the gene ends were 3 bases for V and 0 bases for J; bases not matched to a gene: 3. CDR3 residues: CASSGGQYSYEQYF. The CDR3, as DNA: TGTGCCAGCAGCGGGGGACAGTACTCCTACGAGCAGTACTTC.

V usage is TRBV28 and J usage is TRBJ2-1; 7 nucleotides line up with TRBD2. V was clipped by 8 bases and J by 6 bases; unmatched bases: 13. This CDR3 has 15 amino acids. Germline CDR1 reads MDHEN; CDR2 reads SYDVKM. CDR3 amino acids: CASLPGASGFNEQFF. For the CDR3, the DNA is TGTGCCAGCCTCCCCGGGGCTAGCGGTTTCAATGAGCAGTTCTTC. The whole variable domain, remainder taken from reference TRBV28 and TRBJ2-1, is DVKVTQSSRYLVKRTGEKVFLECVQDMDHENMFWYRQDPGLGLRLIYFSYDVKMKEKGDIPEGYSVSREKKERFSLILESASTNQTSMYLCASLPGASGFNEQFFGPGTRLTVL.

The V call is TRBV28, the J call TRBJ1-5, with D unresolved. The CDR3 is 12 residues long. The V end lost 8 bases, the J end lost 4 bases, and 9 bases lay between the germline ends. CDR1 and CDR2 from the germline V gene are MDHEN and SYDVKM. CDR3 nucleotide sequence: TGTGCCAGCTCCATCCAAAATCAGCCCCAGCATTTT. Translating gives CASSIQNQPQHF.

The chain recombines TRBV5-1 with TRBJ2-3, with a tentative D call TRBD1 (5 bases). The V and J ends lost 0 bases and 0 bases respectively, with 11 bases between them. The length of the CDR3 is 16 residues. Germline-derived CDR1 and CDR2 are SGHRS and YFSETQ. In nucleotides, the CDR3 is TGCGCCAGCAGCTTGGGGACACCCGGTAGCACAGATACGCAGTATTTT. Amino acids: CASSLGTPGSTDTQYF.

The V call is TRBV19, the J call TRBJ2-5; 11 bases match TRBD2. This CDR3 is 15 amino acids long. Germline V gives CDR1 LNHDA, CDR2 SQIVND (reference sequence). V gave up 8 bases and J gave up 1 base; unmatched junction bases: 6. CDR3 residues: CASALTSGVQETQYF. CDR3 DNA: TGTGCCAGTGCCCTGACTAGCGGGGTCCAAGAGACCCAGTACTTC.

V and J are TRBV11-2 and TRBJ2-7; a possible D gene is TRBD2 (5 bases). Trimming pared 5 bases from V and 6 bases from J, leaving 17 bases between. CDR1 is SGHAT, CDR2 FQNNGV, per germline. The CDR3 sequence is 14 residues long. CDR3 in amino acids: CASSREGSFGEQYF. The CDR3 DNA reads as TGTGCCAGCAGCCGAGAGGGTTCGTTTGGCGAGCAGTACTTC.

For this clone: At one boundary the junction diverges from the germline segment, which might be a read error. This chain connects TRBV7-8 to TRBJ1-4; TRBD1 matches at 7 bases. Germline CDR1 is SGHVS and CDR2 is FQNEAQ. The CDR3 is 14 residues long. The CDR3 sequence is CAGSSKQGYEKLFF. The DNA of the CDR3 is TGTGCCGGCAGTTCGAAACAGGGGTATGAAAAACTGTTTTTT. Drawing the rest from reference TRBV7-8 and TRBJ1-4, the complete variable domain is GAGVSQSPRYKVAKRGQDVALRCDPISGHVSLFWYQQALGQGPEFLTYFQNEAQLDKSGLPSDRFFAERPEGSVSTLKIQRTQQEDSAVYLCAGSSKQGYEKLFFGSGTQLSVL.

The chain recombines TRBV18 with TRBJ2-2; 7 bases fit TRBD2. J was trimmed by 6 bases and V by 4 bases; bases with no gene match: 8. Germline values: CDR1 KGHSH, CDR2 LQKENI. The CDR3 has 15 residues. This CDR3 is CASSLSTSRAGELFF. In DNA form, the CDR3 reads TGTGCCAGCTCACTCTCGACTAGCCGGGCCGGGGAGCTGTTTTTT.

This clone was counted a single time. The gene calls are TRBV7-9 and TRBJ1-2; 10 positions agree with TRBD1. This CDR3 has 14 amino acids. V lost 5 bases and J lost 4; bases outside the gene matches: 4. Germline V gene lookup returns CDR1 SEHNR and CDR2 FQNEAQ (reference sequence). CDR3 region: CASSTRTGGYGYTF. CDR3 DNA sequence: TGTGCCAGCAGCACCCGGACAGGGGGCTATGGCTACACCTTC.

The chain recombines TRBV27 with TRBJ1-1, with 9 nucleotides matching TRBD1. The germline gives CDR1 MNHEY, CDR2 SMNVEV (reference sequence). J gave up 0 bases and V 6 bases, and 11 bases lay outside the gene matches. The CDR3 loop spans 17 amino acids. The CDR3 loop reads CASRRKPGQGLNTEAFF. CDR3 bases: TGTGCCAGCAGGAGAAAGCCGGGACAGGGCTTGAACACTGAAGCTTTCTTT.